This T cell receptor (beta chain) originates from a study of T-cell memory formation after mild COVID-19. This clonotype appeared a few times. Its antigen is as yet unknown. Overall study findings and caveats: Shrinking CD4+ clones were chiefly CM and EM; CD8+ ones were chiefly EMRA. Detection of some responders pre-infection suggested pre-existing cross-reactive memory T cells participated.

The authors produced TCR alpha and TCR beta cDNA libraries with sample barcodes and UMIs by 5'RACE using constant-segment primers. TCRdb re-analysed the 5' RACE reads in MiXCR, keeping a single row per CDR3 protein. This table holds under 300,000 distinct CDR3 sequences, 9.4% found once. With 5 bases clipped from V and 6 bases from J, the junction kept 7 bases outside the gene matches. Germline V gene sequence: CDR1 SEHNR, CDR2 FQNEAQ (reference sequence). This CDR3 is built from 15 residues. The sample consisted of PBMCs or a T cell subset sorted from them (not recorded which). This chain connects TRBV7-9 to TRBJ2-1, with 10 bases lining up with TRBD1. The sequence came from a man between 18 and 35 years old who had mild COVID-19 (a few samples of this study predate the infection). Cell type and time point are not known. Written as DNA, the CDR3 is TGTGCCAGCAGCCAGGGACAGGGGCGACTCAATGAGCAGTTCTTC. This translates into CASSQGQGRLNEQFF.